This T cell receptor beta chain was found in a study of response to subunit inactivated influenza vaccine. MiXCR, run by TCRdb on the RT-PCR reads, gives a single entry per CDR3 protein. The sample carries some 600,000 distinct CDR3 sequences, 12% to 15% recorded once. This clonotype was observed a few times. Its antigen remains unidentified. Study results and caveats: With each seasonal influenza vaccination, the authors suggested, few new T cells are recruited.

The CDR3 totals 14 residues. Looked up from germline, CDR1 is GTSNPN and CDR2 is SVGIG (reference sequence). With 0 bases removed from V and 4 bases from J, the gap between germline ends came to 12 bases. The TCR comes from a man over 45 who received an inactivated influenza vaccine. J is TRBJ2-5 and V is TRBV30; the D call may be TRBD1 or TRBD2 (7 bases each). This material consisted of PBMCs from blood, taken 14 to 15 days before vaccination. The CDR3 region has the DNA TGTGCCTGGAGTGTAAGCAGGGGGGGAGAGACCCAGTACTTC. Its protein product is CAWSVSRGGETQYF.